This T cell receptor beta chain was sequenced during a study of blood T cell repertoires in COVID-19 (dated by TCRdb to 2018 to 2021). Describing the broader study: The collaborator samples originated in the United States, Italy and Spain and spanned the acute and convalescent phases of COVID-19. The material from the prospective study consisted of cDNA or gDNA derived from T cells, B-cell-depleted T cells, or PBMCs. Subjects who had been exposed to COVID-19, were actively infected with it, or had recovered from it provided the deeply sampled blood TCRbeta repertoires that made up the dataset. The repertoires were released in a freely available public database meant as a resource for research on the immune response to SARS-CoV-2. The samples were drawn from the first 160 participants of the ongoing ImmuneRACE study and from 1,254 subjects provided by 6 global collaborators. A de-identified subject ID, COVID-19 status, age in years and sex were almost always included in the sample metadata. Where HLA class I and class II types were available, the types were taken from metadata supplied by the sample provider, not from assay-based typing. What the authors observed across the whole study: The amount of clinical and demographic metadata varied by source and participant and was provided uncurated.

TCRbeta CDR3 regions were amplified from genomic DNA by means of the immunoSEQ Assay, a bias-controlled multiplex PCR. As for the authors' bioinformatics: The number of nucleated cells in each sample was estimated by amplification of reference gene primers within the assay. To quantify the absolute abundance of each unique TCRbeta CDR3 rearrangement, sequence reads were collapsed and filtered. For each sample, productive Simpson clonality was calculated as the square root of Simpson's diversity index across productive rearrangements. TCRdb mirrors the immuneACCESS table, restricted to in-frame sequences. Some clones are absent from its copies; in checked studies, under half trace to an unresolved V gene, and the reason for the others is unknown. V, J and clone size derive from that table, while D and trimming were established from the DNA sequence. The sample contains about 53,000 clones, about 77% of them found a single time. Around 45% of the sample rests with the top ten.

V is shortened by 3 bases, J by 7 bases, and the region joining them spans 8 bases. Counted from cysteine to phenylalanine, this CDR3 has 13 amino acids. The kept DNA is CDR3 alone, 39 bases in frame from the first base. Via the germline V gene, CDR1 is KGHDR and CDR2 SFDVKD. The collaborating institutions used their own protocols to collect whole blood in K2EDTA tubes. For TCRbeta analysis, collaborators shipped samples as frozen whole blood, isolated PBMCs, or DNA extracted from either of those sample types. Notes on this clone: Its antigen is not yet known. Within one base of it there is no much larger clone, and no base qualities were kept.

The sample was peripheral blood. Recombination joined TRBV24-1 with TRBJ2-2; no D gene call is confident. The TCR was taken from a man between 65 and 79 years old with active or convalescent COVID-19. Read as DNA, the sequence is TGTGCCACCAGTGATCGAAACTTCGGGGAGCTGTTTTTT. Its protein reads: CATSDRNFGELFF.